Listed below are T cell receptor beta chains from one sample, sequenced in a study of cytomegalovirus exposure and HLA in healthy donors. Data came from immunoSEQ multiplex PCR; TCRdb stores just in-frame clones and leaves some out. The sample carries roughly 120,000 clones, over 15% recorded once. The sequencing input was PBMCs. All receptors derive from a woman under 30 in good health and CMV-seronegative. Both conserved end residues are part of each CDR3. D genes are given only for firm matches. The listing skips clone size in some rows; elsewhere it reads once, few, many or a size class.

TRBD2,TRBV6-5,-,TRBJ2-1,CASSYRTSGLGEQFF,TGTGCCAGCAGTTACCGGACTAGCGGTTTGGGTGAGCAGTTCTTC
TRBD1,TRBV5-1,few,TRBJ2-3,CASSPDRGIGPDTQYF,TGCGCCAGCAGCCCGGACAGGGGAATTGGCCCAGATACGCAGTATTTT
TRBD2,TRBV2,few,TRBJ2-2,CASKETSNTGELFF,TGTGCCAGCAAAGAGACTAGCAACACCGGGGAGCTGTTTTTT
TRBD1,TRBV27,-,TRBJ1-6,CASSLLAQGANSPLHF,TGTGCCAGCAGTTTACTAGCACAGGGGGCTAATTCACCCCTCCACTTT
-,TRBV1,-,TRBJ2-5,CTSSQDGGFETQYF,TGCACCAGCAGCCAAGACGGGGGGTTTGAGACCCAGTACTTC
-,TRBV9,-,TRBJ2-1,CASSNGLLSYNEQFF,TGTGCCAGCAGCAACGGACTTCTCTCCTACAATGAGCAGTTCTTC
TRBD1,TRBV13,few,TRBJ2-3,CASSRDRDPDTQYF,TGTGCCAGCAGTCGAGACAGGGACCCAGATACGCAGTATTTT
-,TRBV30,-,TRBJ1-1,CAWSVWGGRENTEAFF,TGTGCCTGGAGTGTATGGGGCGGGCGGGAGAACACTGAAGCTTTCTTT
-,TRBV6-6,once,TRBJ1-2,CASSYHLSDGNGYTF,TGTGCCAGCAGTTACCACCTTTCGGACGGGAACGGCTACACCTTC
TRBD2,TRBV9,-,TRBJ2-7,CASSAPSSGRASSYEQYF,TGTGCCAGCAGCGCCCCTTCTAGCGGGAGGGCCTCGTCCTACGAGCAGTACTTC
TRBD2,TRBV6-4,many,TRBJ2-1,CASSDSLAGGNEQFF,TGTGCCAGCAGTGACTCACTAGCGGGGGGGAATGAGCAGTTCTTC
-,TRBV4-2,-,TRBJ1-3,CASSQGRQSFSGNTIYF,TGTGCCAGCAGCCAAGGACGACAGTCGTTCTCTGGAAACACCATATATTTT
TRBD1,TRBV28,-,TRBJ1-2,CASSAQGVSKYGYTF,TGTGCCAGCAGTGCCCAGGGGGTATCTAAGTATGGCTACACCTTC
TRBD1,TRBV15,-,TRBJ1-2,CATSTQGTANYGYTF,TGTGCCACCAGCACACAGGGGACGGCTAACTATGGCTACACCTTC
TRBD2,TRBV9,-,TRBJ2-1,CASSVVAGGSNEQFF,TGTGCCAGCAGCGTAGTAGCGGGAGGCTCGAATGAGCAGTTCTTC
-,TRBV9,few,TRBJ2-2,CASSANTGELFF,TGTGCCAGCAGCGCTAACACCGGGGAGCTGTTTTTT